A single sample gave rise to the 18 T cell receptor beta chains below, sequenced in a study of blood T cells in healthy people across ages. A J-beta primer mix and a sample-barcoded 5' primer were used in a second PCR of about 7 to 12 cycles. TCRdb reprocessed the 5' RACE reads with MiXCR, giving one entry per CDR3 protein. The data contain some 1.5 million distinct CDR3 sequences, about 45% of them singletons. The material sequenced was blood. The receptors were gathered from a woman aged 18-29 years in good health.

The rearrangement uses TRBV4-3 and TRBJ2-1; a weak D match, TRBD2 (6 bases). This CDR3 has 16 residues. CDR1 and CDR2 from the germline V gene are LGHNA and YSLEER. Trimming cost V 0 bases and J 3 bases, with 12 bases left between them. This CDR3 reads CASSQDRVADYNEQFF. The CDR3 nucleotides read TGCGCCAGCAGCCAAGATCGAGTAGCGGACTACAATGAGCAGTTCTTC.

This CDR3 reads CSAGRSLLGGGSYNEQFF. CDR3 DNA: TGCAGCGCTGGTCGGTCGCTGTTAGGGGGGGGCTCCTACAATGAGCAGTTCTTC. V gene TRBV29-1 combines with J gene TRBJ2-1; D is perhaps TRBD2 (7 bases). The CDR3 totals 18 residues. The ends were cut back, 7 bases at V and 0 bases at J, with 25 bases in the middle. Germline CDR1 SQVTM, CDR2 ANQGSEA.

The chain has TRBV29-1 and TRBJ2-6; 7 nucleotides line up with TRBD1. There are 16 residues in the CDR3. The V segment lost 6 bases and the J segment 1 base; nucleotides outside the gene matches: 9. Looked up from germline, CDR1 is SQVTM and CDR2 is ANQGSEA. CDR3 in DNA: TGCAGCGTCGATTTAGACAGGGCGTCTGGGGCCAACGTCCTGACTTTC. Translation gives CSVDLDRASGANVLTF.

Details on this clonotype: It may be a read error: a sequence one base away is much more abundant. V gene TRBV29-1 combines with J gene TRBJ1-1; D not resolved. V lost 7 bases and J lost 3, with 12 bases in between. CDR3 length: 12 residues. The V gene's germline CDR1 is SQVTM and CDR2 ANQGSEA. The CDR3 DNA is TGCAGCGCCGGACTGTTAGACACTGAAGCTTTCTTT. Translated: CSAGLLDTEAFF.

The chain has TRBV15 and TRBJ2-2, with D perhaps given as TRBD1 or TRBD2 (6 bases each). The CDR3 is 16 residues long. V lost 9 bases and J lost 1, with 18 bases in between. CDR1 LNHNV and CDR2 YYDKDF come from the germline V gene (reference sequence). The CDR3 region is CATSKPGAKNTGELFF. Written as DNA, the CDR3 is TGTGCCACATCCAAGCCGGGGGCCAAGAACACCGGGGAGCTGTTTTTT.

The V and J genes are TRBV30 and TRBJ1-1; no clear D. The V and J ends lost 0 bases and 7 bases respectively, with 9 bases between them. CDR1 and CDR2 (germline): GTSNPN, SVGIG (reference sequence). The CDR3 runs 12 residues. The CDR3 region has the DNA TGTGCCTGGAGTGTACTTGGCGGTGAAGCTTTCTTT. This codes for CAWSVLGGEAFF. The whole variable domain, filled in from reference TRBV30 and TRBJ1-1, reads SQTIHQWPATLVQPVGSPLSLECTVEGTSNPNLYWYRQAAGRGLQLLFYSVGIGQISSEVPQNLSASRPQDRQFILSSKKLLLSDSGFYLCAWSVLGGEAFFGQGTRLTVV.

This clonotype appeared a few times. This chain connects TRBV19 to TRBJ2-3; 7 bases match TRBD2. V was pared by 3 bases and J by 3 bases, with 6 bases of the junction left unmatched. The CDR3 length is 15 residues. Germline CDR1 LNHDA, CDR2 SQIVND (reference sequence). This CDR3 is CASSMTSSRTDTQYF. DNA of the CDR3: TGTGCCAGTAGTATGACTAGCTCCAGGACAGATACGCAGTATTTT.

This clonotype was seen a handful of times. The chain joins TRBV27 to TRBJ2-5, with 8 bases lining up with TRBD1. Germline CDR1 MNHEY, CDR2 SMNVEV (reference sequence). The V and J ends lost 1 base and 5 bases, in that order; junction bases with no gene match: 6. The CDR3 runs to 15 residues. CDR3 nucleotide sequence: TGTGCCAGCAGTTTATTCCCAGGGGGCTGGGAGACCCAGTACTTC. It specifies CASSLFPGGWETQYF.

This chain joins TRBV7-2 and TRBJ1-6; tentatively, D is TRBD1 (5 bases). CDR1 is SGHTA and CDR2 is FQGNSA in the germline V gene. The CDR3 totals 13 residues. The V and J ends lost 7 bases and 10 bases respectively, with 14 bases between them. The CDR3 spells CASKGRTRSPLHF. CDR3 nucleotides: TGTGCCAGCAAGGGCCGGACAAGGTCACCCCTCCACTTT. The complete variable domain, with remaining parts taken from reference TRBV7-2 and TRBJ1-6, reads GAGVSQSPSNKVTEKGKDVELRCDPISGHTALYWYRQSLGQGLEFLIYFQGNSAPDKSGLPSDRFSAERTGGSVSTLTIQRTQQEDSAVYLCASKGRTRSPLHFGNGTRLTVT.

This chain connects TRBV27 to TRBJ2-7; D may match TRBD1 or TRBD2 (5 bases each). Trimming cost V 1 base and J 6 bases, with 13 bases left between them. The germline V gene encodes CDR1 MNHEY and CDR2 SMNVEV (reference sequence). The CDR3 sequence is 14 residues long. CDR3 DNA: TGTGCCAGCAGTTTATGGGGAACGAGGGGCGAGCAGTACTTC. Amino acids: CASSLWGTRGEQYF.

The V call is TRBV11-2, the J call TRBJ2-3; D is unclear. The CDR3 consists of 18 residues. From germline, CDR1 is SGHAT and CDR2 FQNNGV. The V gene lost 6 bases and the J gene lost 1 base, with 23 bases spanning the gap. CDR3 amino acids: CASRPLRRPREGTDTQYF. The CDR3 DNA sequence: TGTGCCAGCAGACCGTTACGTAGGCCCCGAGAAGGCACAGATACGCAGTATTTT. Using reference TRBV11-2 and TRBJ2-3 for the parts outside the CDR3, the full variable domain is EAGVAQSPRYKIIEKRQSVAFWCNPISGHATLYWYQQILGQGPKLLIQFQNNGVVDDSQLPKDRFSAERLKGVDSTLKIQPAKLEDSAVYLCASRPLRRPREGTDTQYFGPGTRLTVL.

In this sample, this clonotype turned up a few times. V and J are TRBV20-1 and TRBJ1-2; no clear D. V was cut by 0 bases and J by 8 bases, with 16 bases left in between. CDR1 is DFQATT, CDR2 SNEGSKA, per germline (reference sequence). CDR3 length: 14 amino acids. The CDR3 DNA follows: TGCAGTGCTAGAGATTCTATGATACTCTCGGGCTACACCTTC. This sequence encodes CSARDSMILSGYTF.

This clonotype was counted only a few times. In DNA form, the CDR3 reads TGCAGCGGGATAGACGGGACCCAGGAAAAACTGTTTTTT. Translated: CSGIDGTQEKLFF. The chain couples TRBV29-1 to TRBJ1-4, with D perhaps TRBD1 (5 bases). Trimming shortened V by 7 bases and J by 8 bases, and 17 bases separated the two germline ends. Germline V gives CDR1 SQVTM, CDR2 ANQGSEA. The CDR3 consists of 13 residues. Full variable domain (rest looked up from reference TRBV29-1 and TRBJ1-4): SAVISQKPSRDICQRGTSLTIQCQVDSQVTMMFWYRQQPGQSLTLIATANQGSEATYESGFVIDKFPISRPNLTFSTLTVSNMSPEDSSIYLCSGIDGTQEKLFFGSGTQLSVL.

Notes on this clonotype: A much bigger clone sits one base away, suggesting this may be a read error. CDR3 DNA: TGTGCCAGCAGTGAAGCAGGAGGCCGACAAGAGACCCAGTACTTC. Its translation is CASSEAGGRQETQYF. The chain carries TRBV25-1 and TRBJ2-5, with a tentative D call TRBD2 (5 bases). Looked up from germline, CDR1 is MGHDK and CDR2 is SYGVNS. V lost 2 bases and J 2 bases, leaving 12 bases between the germline ends. The CDR3 runs to 15 residues.

This clonotype was recorded a few times. The chain couples TRBV20-1 to TRBJ2-1; possibly TRBD1 or TRBD2 for D (5 bases each). Germline lookup yields CDR1 DFQATT and CDR2 SNEGSKA (reference sequence). Deletions cut 3 bases from V and 8 bases from J, with 11 bases between. The CDR3 extends over 12 amino acids. The chain's CDR3 is CSARGDLDEQFF. The CDR3 coding sequence is TGCAGTGCTAGGGGGGATCTGGATGAGCAGTTCTTC.

The table lists this clonotype with a count of one. The chain employs TRBV20-1 and TRBJ2-1, with TRBD2 matching over 10 bases. After removal of 6 bases from V and 13 bases from J, the junction contained 12 bases not matched to a gene. Germline V lookup: CDR1 DFQATT, CDR2 SNEGSKA (reference sequence). CDR3 length: 13 amino acids. CDR3 sequence reads: CSAPRTSGETQFF. CDR3 nucleotides: TGCAGTGCGCCTCGGACTAGCGGAGAGACCCAGTTCTTC.

The genes are TRBV20-1 and TRBJ2-3; TRBD2 agrees at 14 bases. In germline, CDR1 is DFQATT, CDR2 SNEGSKA (reference sequence). The CDR3 covers 16 residues. The ends lost 3 bases at V and 3 bases at J; junction bases unmatched: 5. CDR3 sequence reads: CSASRTSGGPTDTQYF. The DNA for the CDR3 is TGCAGTGCTAGCCGGACTAGCGGGGGGCCGACAGATACGCAGTATTTT.

About this clonotype: At one boundary the junction diverges from the germline segment, which might be a read error. The chain uses TRBV20-1 and TRBJ2-1, with a weak D call TRBD2 (5 bases). From germline, CDR1 is DFQATT and CDR2 SNEGSKA (reference sequence). There are 12 residues in the CDR3. CDR3 DNA: TGCAGTGCCCCGAGGGTGTACAATGAACAGTTCTTC. Protein: CSAPRVYNEQFF.